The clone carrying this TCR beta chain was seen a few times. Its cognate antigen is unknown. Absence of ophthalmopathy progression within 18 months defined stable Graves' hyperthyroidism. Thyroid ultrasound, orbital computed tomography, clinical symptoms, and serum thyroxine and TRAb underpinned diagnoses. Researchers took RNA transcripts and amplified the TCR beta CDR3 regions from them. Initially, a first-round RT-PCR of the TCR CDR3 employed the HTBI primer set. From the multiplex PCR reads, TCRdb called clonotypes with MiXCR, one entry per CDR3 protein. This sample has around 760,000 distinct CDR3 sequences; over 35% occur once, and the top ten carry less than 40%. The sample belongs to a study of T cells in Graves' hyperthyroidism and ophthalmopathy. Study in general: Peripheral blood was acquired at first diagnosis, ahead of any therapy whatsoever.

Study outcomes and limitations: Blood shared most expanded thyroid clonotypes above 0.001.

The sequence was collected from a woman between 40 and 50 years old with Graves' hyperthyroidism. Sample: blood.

This CDR3 reads CASTRAQGTGYTF. The CDR3 region has the DNA TGTGCCAGTACCCGGGCGCAGGGGACTGGCTACACCTTC. The rearrangement uses TRBV19 and TRBJ1-2; a possible D gene is TRBD1 (6 bases). V was clipped by 7 bases and J by 7 bases, with 16 bases between them. The CDR3 covers 13 residues. Germline lookup yields CDR1 LNHDA and CDR2 SQIVND (reference sequence).